This is a list of T cell receptor beta chains from one sample in a study of T cells after yellow fever vaccination. TCRdb itself ran the 5' RACE reads through MiXCR, one entry per CDR3 protein. The profile shows around 530,000 distinct CDR3 sequences, 17% of them singletons. The specimen comprised PBMCs, sampled about 5 days after the first yellow fever vaccination. These receptors originate from a man younger than 35 who received the YFV17D yellow fever vaccine. The CDR3 runs from the conserved cysteine through the conserved F or W. The order of the fields is CDR3 DNA, CDR3 protein, D gene, clone size, V gene, J gene. The D gene is left open where the match is weak. Clone size is not always given. Where it is, it says once, few, many or a class for expanded clones.

cdr3_nt: TGTGCCAGCAGCAGAGAACTAGTCTCCGAGCAGTACTTC
cdr3_aa: CASSRELVSEQYF
d_call: -
clone_size: -
v_call: TRBV7-2
j_call: TRBJ2-7

cdr3_nt: TGTGCCACCAGTGTCACAGACTCCACTGGAAACACCATATATTTT
cdr3_aa: CATSVTDSTGNTIYF
d_call: -
clone_size: few
v_call: TRBV24-1
j_call: TRBJ1-3

cdr3_nt: TGTGCCAGCAGCTTGGGGACTAGCGGGGCTAGCACAGATACGCAGTATTTT
cdr3_aa: CASSLGTSGASTDTQYF
d_call: TRBD2
clone_size: -
v_call: TRBV7-2
j_call: TRBJ2-3

cdr3_nt: TGCGCCAGCAGCTCGGGACGAGCGAGCTACACCTTC
cdr3_aa: CASSSGRASYTF
d_call: -
clone_size: -
v_call: TRBV5-1
j_call: TRBJ1-2

cdr3_nt: TGTGCCAGCAGTTATTCGACGGACGGGAACAATGAGCAGTTCTTC
cdr3_aa: CASSYSTDGNNEQFF
d_call: -
clone_size: few
v_call: TRBV6-5
j_call: TRBJ2-1

cdr3_nt: TGCGCCAGCAGCCTCGCGGGCGAATCCACTGAAGCTTTCTTT
cdr3_aa: CASSLAGESTEAFF
d_call: -
clone_size: few
v_call: TRBV4-1
j_call: TRBJ1-1

cdr3_nt: TGTGCCAGCAGCTTAGCGCAGGGGAGCTCTGGAAACACCATATATTTT
cdr3_aa: CASSLAQGSSGNTIYF
d_call: -
clone_size: once
v_call: TRBV7-9
j_call: TRBJ1-3

cdr3_nt: TGCGCCAGCAGCCGGACAGGCTCCGGCGGCTACACCTTC
cdr3_aa: CASSRTGSGGYTF
d_call: TRBD1
clone_size: -
v_call: TRBV5-1
j_call: TRBJ1-2

cdr3_nt: TGTGCCAGCACCGAAGGGGGGGGACTCAATCAGCCCCAGCATTTT
cdr3_aa: CASTEGGGLNQPQHF
d_call: -
clone_size: few
v_call: TRBV12-3/TRBV12-4
j_call: TRBJ1-5

cdr3_nt: TGTGCCAGCAGTCTACGCCCCCGGCAGTATGACTACGAGCAGTACTTC
cdr3_aa: CASSLRPRQYDYEQYF
d_call: -
clone_size: -
v_call: TRBV12-3/TRBV12-4
j_call: TRBJ2-7

cdr3_nt: TGTGCCAGCGGTAGTCAGGGGCCCACAGATACGCAGTATTTT
cdr3_aa: CASGSQGPTDTQYF
d_call: -
clone_size: -
v_call: TRBV28
j_call: TRBJ2-3

cdr3_nt: TGCGCCAGCAGCCTCCACTTCGGGACCACCCCAACCTACGAGCAGTACTTC
cdr3_aa: CASSLHFGTTPTYEQYF
d_call: -
clone_size: few
v_call: TRBV5-1
j_call: TRBJ2-7

cdr3_nt: TGTGCCAGCAGAACGACAGGGATAGACACTGAAGCTTTCTTT
cdr3_aa: CASRTTGIDTEAFF
d_call: TRBD1
clone_size: -
v_call: TRBV12-3/TRBV12-4
j_call: TRBJ1-1

cdr3_nt: TGTGCCAGCAGTGTCCGCCAGACGGCTTTCTTT
cdr3_aa: CASSVRQTAFF
d_call: -
clone_size: -
v_call: TRBV2
j_call: TRBJ1-1

cdr3_nt: TGCGCCAGCAGCTTCTACAGAGCAACTAATGAAAAACTGTTTTTT
cdr3_aa: CASSFYRATNEKLFF
d_call: -
clone_size: few
v_call: TRBV4-3
j_call: TRBJ1-4

cdr3_nt: TGCGCCAGCAGAGGGCGGGGCGCGGTGGACACCGGGGAGCTGTTTTTT
cdr3_aa: CASRGRGAVDTGELFF
d_call: -
clone_size: -
v_call: TRBV5-1
j_call: TRBJ2-2

cdr3_nt: TGTGCCACCAGCAGAGAAGTAAGGGGCAGTGGGAATGAGCAGTTCTTC
cdr3_aa: CATSREVRGSGNEQFF
d_call: -
clone_size: -
v_call: TRBV15
j_call: TRBJ2-1

cdr3_nt: TGTGCCACCAGTGGGCCGGGACTGGGGAAAGCGGGGTCCTACAATGAGCAGTTCTTC
cdr3_aa: CATSGPGLGKAGSYNEQFF
d_call: TRBD2
clone_size: -
v_call: TRBV24-1
j_call: TRBJ2-1

cdr3_nt: TGCGCCAGCGCCTACGGCCGCACAGGGGGCTACGAGCAGTACTTC
cdr3_aa: CASAYGRTGGYEQYF
d_call: TRBD1
clone_size: few
v_call: TRBV10-2
j_call: TRBJ2-7

cdr3_nt: TGCGCCAGCAGCCAAGGGTATCCCGGGACAGGGAACACCGGGGAGCTGTTTTTT
cdr3_aa: CASSQGYPGTGNTGELFF
d_call: TRBD1
clone_size: many
v_call: TRBV4-1
j_call: TRBJ2-2

cdr3_nt: TGTGCCAGCAGCTTAAGCCAGGGTGCAACTAATGAAAAACTGTTTTTT
cdr3_aa: CASSLSQGATNEKLFF
d_call: -
clone_size: -
v_call: TRBV7-2
j_call: TRBJ1-4

cdr3_nt: TGTGCCAGCAGACCCCGGGGGTACGCAGATACGCAGTATTTT
cdr3_aa: CASRPRGYADTQYF
d_call: -
clone_size: few
v_call: TRBV5-5
j_call: TRBJ2-3

cdr3_nt: TGTGCCACCAGCAGGGCCGGGACAGGGAACACCGGGGAGCTGTTTTTT
cdr3_aa: CATSRAGTGNTGELFF
d_call: TRBD1
clone_size: few
v_call: TRBV15
j_call: TRBJ2-2

cdr3_nt: TGCAGCGCCGCGGGACACCCCACAGATACGCAGTATTTT
cdr3_aa: CSAAGHPTDTQYF
d_call: -
clone_size: few
v_call: TRBV29-1
j_call: TRBJ2-3

cdr3_nt: TGCGCCAGCAGCCGGACAGGAGAGAGCACAGATACGCAGTATTTT
cdr3_aa: CASSRTGESTDTQYF
d_call: TRBD1
clone_size: few
v_call: TRBV4-1
j_call: TRBJ2-3

cdr3_nt: TGTGCCAGCAGCTTCCAAGCGGGGAGCTACAATGAGCAGTTCTTC
cdr3_aa: CASSFQAGSYNEQFF
d_call: TRBD2
clone_size: few
v_call: TRBV7-9
j_call: TRBJ2-1

cdr3_nt: TGTGCCAGCAGCTTACGGGACAGGGATAATACGCAGTATTTT
cdr3_aa: CASSLRDRDNTQYF
d_call: TRBD1
clone_size: -
v_call: TRBV7-3
j_call: TRBJ2-3

cdr3_nt: TGCAGCGCACGAGGGGAGGGCTACGAGCAGTACTTC
cdr3_aa: CSARGEGYEQYF
d_call: TRBD2
clone_size: few
v_call: TRBV29-1
j_call: TRBJ2-7

cdr3_nt: TGTGCCAGCAGGAGAAGCAGCAAAAACATTCAGTACTTC
cdr3_aa: CASRRSSKNIQYF
d_call: -
clone_size: many
v_call: TRBV12-3/TRBV12-4
j_call: TRBJ2-4

cdr3_nt: TGTGCCAGCAGGGCCGCGGAGGGGCGAGAGACCCAGTACTTC
cdr3_aa: CASRAAEGRETQYF
d_call: -
clone_size: once
v_call: TRBV7-2
j_call: TRBJ2-5

cdr3_nt: TGTGCCATCAGTGAGTCCGAGGGGGGCAAGAATGAGCAGTTCTTC
cdr3_aa: CAISESEGGKNEQFF
d_call: -
clone_size: -
v_call: TRBV10-3
j_call: TRBJ2-1

cdr3_nt: TGCAGCGTTGCTTTCGTAGATGAAGCTTTCTTT
cdr3_aa: CSVAFVDEAFF
d_call: -
clone_size: -
v_call: TRBV29-1
j_call: TRBJ1-1

cdr3_nt: TGTGCCAGCAGCTTTTCAGGGGCCTTTGGCTACACCTTC
cdr3_aa: CASSFSGAFGYTF
d_call: -
clone_size: -
v_call: TRBV5-4
j_call: TRBJ1-2

cdr3_nt: TGTGCCAGCAGACCAATCGCGGGGAACTCGGGCGGGGAGCTGTTTTTT
cdr3_aa: CASRPIAGNSGGELFF
d_call: -
clone_size: many
v_call: TRBV11-2
j_call: TRBJ2-2

cdr3_nt: TGTGCCAGCAGTCCCACAGGGAGTACCTCTGGAAACACCATATATTTT
cdr3_aa: CASSPTGSTSGNTIYF
d_call: -
clone_size: -
v_call: TRBV6-1
j_call: TRBJ1-3

cdr3_nt: TGTGCCAGCAGCACCAGCGGGGACCTCTACAATGAGCAGTTCTTC
cdr3_aa: CASSTSGDLYNEQFF
d_call: TRBD2
clone_size: few
v_call: TRBV7-3
j_call: TRBJ2-1

cdr3_nt: TGCAGTGCCCTTACAGGATTTTCCAATGAGCAGTTCTTC
cdr3_aa: CSALTGFSNEQFF
d_call: -
clone_size: few
v_call: TRBV20-1
j_call: TRBJ2-1

cdr3_nt: TGCGCCAGCAGCGAAGGCGCTATCGGTGGTACGCAGTATTTT
cdr3_aa: CASSEGAIGGTQYF
d_call: -
clone_size: -
v_call: TRBV4-3
j_call: TRBJ2-3

cdr3_nt: TGTGCCACCAGCAGGCGCTTAGCGGGGGGGCCAGGAGAGACCCAGTACTTC
cdr3_aa: CATSRRLAGGPGETQYF
d_call: TRBD2
clone_size: -
v_call: TRBV15
j_call: TRBJ2-5